This record covers a single T cell receptor (beta chain). CDR3 size: 14 residues. V was pared by 4 bases and J by 5 bases, with 8 bases of the junction left unmatched. CDR1 is SGHRS, CDR2 YFSETQ, per germline. The data were obtained in a study of OX40 agonist ivuxolimab in advanced cancers. The data were produced by immunoSEQ multiplex PCR, yet TCRdb's version contains in-frame clones alone and is incomplete. This sample has around 68,000 clones, with approximately 85% found just once. Here the sequenced sample was CD4+ or CD8+ T cells sorted from blood, taken in a trial of the OX40 agonist ivuxolimab. The TCR was taken from an adult with an advanced solid tumor such as melanoma, head and neck, liver or kidney cancer. The chain is built from TRBV5-1 and TRBJ1-1; 7 nucleotides match TRBD1. The CDR3 region is CASSRTGVGTEAFF. CDR3 bases: TGCGCCAGCAGCCGAACAGGGGTAGGAACTGAAGCTTTCTTT.